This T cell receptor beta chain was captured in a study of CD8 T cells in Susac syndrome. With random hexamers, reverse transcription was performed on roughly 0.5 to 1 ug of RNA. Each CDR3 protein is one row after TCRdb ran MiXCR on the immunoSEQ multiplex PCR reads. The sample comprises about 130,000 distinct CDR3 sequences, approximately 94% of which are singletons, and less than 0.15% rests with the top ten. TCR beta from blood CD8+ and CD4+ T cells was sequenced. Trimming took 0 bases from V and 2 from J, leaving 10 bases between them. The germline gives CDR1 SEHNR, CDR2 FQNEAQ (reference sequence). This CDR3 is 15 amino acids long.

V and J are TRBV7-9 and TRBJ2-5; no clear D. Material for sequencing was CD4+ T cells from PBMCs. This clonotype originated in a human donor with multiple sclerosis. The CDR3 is CASSLAQSRQETQYF. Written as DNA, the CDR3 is TGTGCCAGCAGCTTAGCGCAGAGCCGTCAAGAGACCCAGTACTTC. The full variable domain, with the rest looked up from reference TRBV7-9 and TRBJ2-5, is DTGVSQNPRHKITKRGQNVTFRCDPISEHNRLYWYRQTLGQGPEFLTYFQNEAQLEKSRLLSDRFSAERPKGSFSTLEIQRTEQGDSAMYLCASSLAQSRQETQYFGPGTRLLVL.